Presented here are 13 T cell receptor beta chains from one specimen sequenced in a study of blood T cell repertoires in COVID-19. Generated by immunoSEQ multiplex PCR, the TCRdb table keeps only in-frame clones and is missing some. The repertoire holds more than 200,000 clones, with about 84% as singletons. The sample consisted of PBMCs or T cells enriched from blood (not recorded which). Receptors originate from a man between 60 and 75 years old who had recovered from COVID-19.

The rearrangement links TRBV5-4 to TRBJ1-2; D might be TRBD1 (5 bases). The germline V gene encodes CDR1 SGHNT and CDR2 YYREEE (reference sequence). V was shortened by 2 bases and J by 0 bases, with 11 bases between the two germline ends. The CDR3 runs 15 residues. DNA for the CDR3: TGTGCCAGCAGCTTTCAGGGTTGGCCTAACTATGGCTACACCTTC. This codes for CASSFQGWPNYGYTF.

V gene TRBV19 combines with J gene TRBJ2-2, with TRBD2 matching over 7 bases. Per the germline V gene, CDR1 is LNHDA and CDR2 is SQIVND (reference sequence). V dropped 7 bases and J dropped 0; count of bases not matched to a gene: 5. CDR3 length: 15 amino acids. The CDR3 sequence: CASMGGRSNTGELFF. The CDR3 DNA reads as TGTGCCAGTATGGGAGGGAGGTCGAACACCGGGGAGCTGTTTTTT.

The chain uses TRBV21-1 and TRBJ2-7; TRBD1, as called in the table, went unchecked against the DNA. TRBV21-1 is annotated as a pseudogene. The CDR3 contains 12 residues. The CDR3 is CAAGTGPFEQYF. The CDR3 nucleotides read TGTGCCGCCGGGACAGGGCCCTTTGAGCAGTACTTC.

The genes are TRBV19 and TRBJ1-3; D uncertain. This CDR3 comprises 15 residues. In germline, CDR1 is LNHDA, CDR2 SQIVND (reference sequence). The V gene lost 3 bases and the J gene lost 1 base, with 10 bases spanning the gap. The CDR3 sequence is CASSMSGISGNTIYF. For the CDR3, the DNA is TGTGCCAGTAGTATGTCGGGGATTTCTGGAAACACCATATATTTT.

This clone turned up a few times. The J gene is TRBJ1-5, the V gene TRBV19; 7 bases are shared with TRBD1. Germline lookup yields CDR1 LNHDA and CDR2 SQIVND (reference sequence). This CDR3 is built from 15 residues. Trimming at V came to 5 bases and at J to 0 bases, leaving 4 bases not matched to a gene. CDR3 residues: CASSVRDSSNQPQHF. The CDR3 DNA is TGTGCCAGTAGTGTCCGGGACAGTAGCAATCAGCCCCAGCATTTT.

The V call is TRBV6-5, the J call TRBJ1-2, with D unclear. The V gene's germline CDR1 is MNHEY and CDR2 SVGAGI. Trimming shortened V by 0 bases and J by 6 bases, and 11 bases separated the two germline ends. This CDR3 has 14 amino acids. The CDR3 bases are TGTGCCAGCAGTTACTCGAGAGGGTATAATGGCTACACCTTC. This codes for CASSYSRGYNGYTF.

The sample holds a few counts of this clone. This chain uses TRBV19 with TRBJ1-2, with 7 bases lining up with TRBD1. There are 15 residues in the CDR3. Germline CDR1 is LNHDA and CDR2 is SQIVND (reference sequence). Trimming took 4 bases from V and 4 from J; bases not matched to a gene: 9. The CDR3 bases are TGTGCCAGTAGTAGCACAGGGGCGCCGGTCTATGGCTACACCTTC. This sequence encodes CASSSTGAPVYGYTF.

The gene calls are TRBV7-3 and TRBJ2-1; TRBD2 agrees at 11 bases. CDR1 is SGHTA and CDR2 is FQGTGA in the germline V gene. This CDR3 spans 17 amino acids. Germline trimming cut 5 bases from V and 0 bases from J; bases unmatched to any gene: 6. CDR3 loop: CASSVSSGGSSYNEQFF. The CDR3 DNA reads TGTGCCAGCAGCGTATCTAGCGGGGGGAGCTCCTACAATGAGCAGTTCTTC.

The J gene is TRBJ1-5, the V gene TRBV21-1; no DNA check was done on the table's D call, TRBD1. TRBV21-1 constitutes a pseudogene. The CDR3 has 13 residues. The CDR3 DNA follows: TGTGCCAGTACCTCAGGGGGCAATCAGCCCCAGCATTTT. Its protein product is CASTSGGNQPQHF.

This sequence joins TRBV5-1 and TRBJ1-1; a weak D match, TRBD1 (5 bases). V was pared by 0 bases and J by 7 bases, with 13 bases between. This CDR3 is 14 amino acids long. Germline values: CDR1 SGHRS, CDR2 YFSETQ. Here the CDR3 reads CASSLGTRGDEAFF. The CDR3 DNA reads as TGCGCCAGCAGCTTGGGGACCCGGGGGGATGAAGCTTTCTTT.

CDR3 sequence (DNA): TGTGCCAGCAGTGAGATTGGGACAGGGGGGAATTCACCCCTCCACTTT. Translation: CASSEIGTGGNSPLHF. V and J are TRBV25-1 and TRBJ1-6, with 11 bases matching TRBD1. CDR3 length: 16 residues. In germline, CDR1 is MGHDK, CDR2 SYGVNS. After removal of 3 bases from V and 7 bases from J, the junction contained 5 bases not matched to a gene.

The chain combines TRBV5-1 with TRBJ1-2; 7 positions agree with TRBD1. Germline CDR1 reads SGHRS; CDR2 reads YFSETQ. This CDR3 is 14 amino acids long. Losses at the gene ends were 3 bases for V and 0 bases for J; bases not matched to a gene: 2. Here the CDR3 DNA reads TGCGCCAGCAGCTGGGACAGATCTAACTATGGCTACACCTTC. It codes for CASSWDRSNYGYTF. The full variable domain, with the rest looked up from reference TRBV5-1 and TRBJ1-2, is KAGVTQTPRYLIKTRGQQVTLSCSPISGHRSVSWYQQTPGQGLQFLFEYFSETQRNKGNFPGRFSGRQFSNSRSEMNVSTLELGDSALYLCASSWDRSNYGYTFGSGTRLTVV.

The count of this clone is one. The V and J genes are TRBV24-1 and TRBJ2-2; 7 bases map to TRBD1. The germline CDR1 and CDR2 sequences are KGHDR and SFDVKD. This CDR3 contains 16 residues. V dropped 6 bases and J dropped 1; count of bases not matched to a gene: 7. The CDR3 loop reads CATSSTRTGNTGELFF. CDR3 DNA: TGTGCCACCAGTTCGACCAGGACAGGGAACACCGGGGAGCTGTTTTTT.